This T cell receptor beta chain was identified during a study of T cell responses to AZD1222 COVID-19 vaccine. Some clones are missing from TCRdb's copy, which holds only in-frame ones; the method was immunoSEQ multiplex PCR. The top ten hold roughly 3.1% of the sample, which has approximately 150,000 clones, about nine tenths seen once. Germline loops: CDR1 SGHAT, CDR2 FQNNGV. V dropped 1 base and J dropped 1 base, with 8 bases sitting between them. CDR3 length: 15 residues. General study points: Baseline serostatus was positive in only a handful of AZD1222 recipients. White British people made up most donors, females outnumbered males, and clonal diversity was possibly underestimated.

Concerning this clone: Its antigen is currently unknown.

The receptor was isolated from an adult in good health. This specimen consisted of peripheral blood, obtained on day 0 of AZD1222 vaccination. This rearrangement joins TRBV11-2 to TRBJ2-1, with D perhaps matching TRBD2 (6 bases). CDR3 region: CASSLVGGSYNEQFF. CDR3 nucleotides: TGTGCCAGCAGCTTAGTGGGGGGATCCTACAATGAGCAGTTCTTC.